The 17 T cell receptor beta chains given below trace back to one sample, sequenced in a study of blood T cell repertoires in COVID-19. The assay was immunoSEQ multiplex PCR, and TCRdb's table has in-frame clones only and misses some. Counted here are roughly 380,000 clones, roughly 87% occurring once; the ten biggest clones make up about 2.7%. Sequencing was carried out using PBMCs or T cells enriched from blood (not recorded which). All receptors come from a woman aged 25 to 39 who had recovered from COVID-19.

This rearrangement joins TRBV30 to TRBJ1-3; D remains ambiguous. The CDR3 sequence is 13 residues long. Trimming removed 2 bases from V and 1 base from J, with 6 bases in between. The germline CDR1 and CDR2 sequences are GTSNPN and SVGIG (reference sequence). The CDR3 DNA follows: TGTGCCTGGAGTACTACATCTGGAAACACCATATATTTT. Its translation is CAWSTTSGNTIYF.

This CDR3 is CASSPGKFFNYGYTF. The CDR3 DNA sequence: TGTGCCAGCAGCCCAGGGAAGTTCTTCAACTATGGCTACACCTTC. V is TRBV25-1 and J is TRBJ1-2; the D gene is possibly TRBD1 (5 bases). The V end was cut by 6 bases, the J end by 2 bases, with 16 bases between. The germline CDR1 and CDR2 sequences are MGHDK and SYGVNS. The CDR3 covers 15 residues.

This chain connects TRBV4-1 to TRBJ1-1, with D perhaps TRBD1 (5 bases). V was pared by 3 bases and J by 2 bases, with 7 bases between. This CDR3 is built from 13 residues. The germline V gene encodes CDR1 MGHRA and CDR2 YSYEKL. The CDR3 sequence is CASSHGGNTEAFF. CDR3 nucleotides: TGCGCCAGCAGCCACGGGGGTAACACTGAAGCTTTCTTT.

The chain recombines TRBV27 with TRBJ1-6; D is undetermined. The CDR3 spans 13 residues. The germline V and J ends were trimmed by 4 bases and 4 bases, with 5 bases remaining between them. Germline CDR1 MNHEY, CDR2 SMNVEV (reference sequence). The CDR3 sequence: CASSYLYNSPLHF. CDR3 nucleotide sequence: TGTGCCAGCAGTTATTTATATAATTCACCCCTCCACTTT.

The chain has TRBV27 and TRBJ2-7; perhaps TRBD1 as D (8 bases). V lost 5 bases and J 6 bases, leaving 17 bases between the germline ends. Germline CDR1 and CDR2: MNHEY and SMNVEV (reference sequence). The CDR3 has 14 amino acids. CDR3: CASSPTGGGGEQYF. CDR3 coding DNA: TGTGCCAGCAGTCCTACAGGGGGGGGTGGCGAGCAGTACTTC.

This clone was seen a single time. The chain employs TRBV27 and TRBJ1-1, with 7 bases that match TRBD1. The CDR3 has 15 residues. J gave up 2 bases and V 4 bases, and 7 bases lay outside the gene matches. The germline CDR1 and CDR2 sequences are MNHEY and SMNVEV (reference sequence). CDR3 nucleotides: TGTGCCAGCAGTTCTCGGGACAGCTTAAACACTGAAGCTTTCTTT. Amino acids: CASSSRDSLNTEAFF.

The chain couples TRBV5-4 to TRBJ1-2; D remains ambiguous. This CDR3 spans 14 amino acids. The V end lost 4 bases, the J end lost 2 bases, and 12 bases lay between the germline ends. CDR1 and CDR2 from the germline V gene are SGHNT and YYREEE (reference sequence). CDR3 sequence (DNA): TGTGCCAGCAGCCCGCCCCCGGGGAACTATGGCTACACCTTC. It codes for CASSPPPGNYGYTF. The full variable domain, in which reference TRBV5-4 and TRBJ1-2 provide the parts outside the CDR3, is ETGVTQSPTHLIKTRGQQVTLRCSSQSGHNTVSWYQQALGQGPQFIFQYYREEENGRGNFPPRFSGLQFPNYSSELNVNALELDDSALYLCASSPPPGNYGYTFGSGTRLTVV.

This rearrangement joins TRBV27 to TRBJ1-5; D not certain. Germline CDR1 is MNHEY and CDR2 is SMNVEV (reference sequence). The CDR3 is 13 residues long. V was trimmed by 3 bases and J by 5 bases, leaving 8 bases between them. The CDR3 DNA is TGTGCCAGCAGTTTGAGGTGGGATCAGCCCCAGCATTTT. Its translation is CASSLRWDQPQHF.

This chain joins TRBV30 and TRBJ2-5, with D maybe TRBD1 (6 bases). The CDR3 runs to 12 residues. Germline-derived CDR1 and CDR2 are GTSNPN and SVGIG (reference sequence). The V end lost 3 bases, the J end lost 5 bases, and 10 bases lay between the germline ends. The chain's CDR3 is CAWRGAGETQYF. Here the CDR3 DNA reads TGTGCCTGGAGGGGGGCGGGTGAGACCCAGTACTTC.

V gene TRBV29-1 combines with J gene TRBJ1-2, with D possibly TRBD1 on 6 matching bases. The CDR3 runs 14 residues. Germline loops: CDR1 SQVTM, CDR2 ANQGSEA. V was pared by 6 bases and J by 4 bases, with 18 bases between. The CDR3 loop is CSVARDNYFYGYTF. DNA of the CDR3: TGCAGCGTCGCCCGGGACAACTATTTCTATGGCTACACCTTC. Full variable domain (outside the CDR3, taken from reference TRBV29-1 and TRBJ1-2): SAVISQKPSRDICQRGTSLTIQCQVDSQVTMMFWYRQQPGQSLTLIATANQGSEATYESGFVIDKFPISRPNLTFSTLTVSNMSPEDSSIYLCSVARDNYFYGYTFGSGTRLTVV.

The chain links TRBV7-9 to TRBJ1-1; the match to TRBD1 covers 7 bases. With 3 bases clipped from V and 9 bases from J, the junction kept 4 bases outside the gene matches. Germline V CDR1 and CDR2: SEHNR, FQNEAQ (reference sequence). CDR3 size: 12 residues. The CDR3 DNA reads as TGTGCCAGCAGCTTGACAGGGACCAAAGCTTTCTTT. The encoded protein is CASSLTGTKAFF.

The rearrangement uses TRBV7-8 and TRBJ2-1, with a possible D match to TRBD1 (5 bases). Germline V lookup: CDR1 SGHVS, CDR2 FQNEAQ. The V end lost 0 bases, the J end lost 6 bases, and 9 bases lay between the germline ends. This CDR3 region has 14 residues. The CDR3 DNA is TGTGCCAGCAGCTTAGCGACCCAGGGCAATGAGCAGTTCTTC. As protein: CASSLATQGNEQFF.

This clone was found once. The chain recombines TRBV9 with TRBJ2-1, with 8 positions matching TRBD1. The CDR3 runs to 15 residues. Per germline, CDR1 SGDLS and CDR2 YYNGEE. J gave up 9 bases and V 0 bases, and 8 bases lay outside the gene matches. As DNA, the CDR3 is TGTGCCAGCAGCGTAGGGTCAGGGGGCTTTGTTGAGCAGTTCTTC. Translation: CASSVGSGGFVEQFF.

V usage is TRBV6-5 and J usage is TRBJ1-1, with 8 nucleotides matching TRBD1. Germline values: CDR1 MNHEY, CDR2 SVGAGI. After removal of 5 bases from V and 4 bases from J, the junction contained 9 bases not matched to a gene. The CDR3 totals 15 residues. This CDR3 is CASSNPDRASTEAFF. The DNA of the CDR3 is TGTGCCAGCAGTAACCCGGACAGGGCGTCCACTGAAGCTTTCTTT.

The CDR3 region is CASSVATGTSGGIQETQYF. CDR3 bases: TGTGCCAGCAGCGTAGCTACGGGGACTAGCGGGGGCATACAAGAGACCCAGTACTTC. This chain links TRBV9 with TRBJ2-5, with TRBD2 matching 14 bases. The V segment lost 0 bases and the J segment 2 bases; nucleotides outside the gene matches: 9. This CDR3 is 19 amino acids long. In germline, CDR1 is SGDLS, CDR2 YYNGEE.

V is TRBV2 and J is TRBJ1-1; D not certain. CDR3 length equals 16 residues. V gave up 0 bases and J gave up 4 bases, with 15 bases separating them. Germline CDR1 and CDR2: SNHLY and FYNNEI. The CDR3, as DNA: TGTGCCAGCAGTGAAGCGGGTGTTGGAAGAGGCACTGAAGCTTTCTTT. This sequence encodes CASSEAGVGRGTEAFF.

This chain joins TRBV10-3 and TRBJ2-1; 10 bases line up with TRBD1. J gave up 6 bases and V 3 bases, and 8 bases lay outside the gene matches. The CDR3 runs to 16 residues. Germline V gene data show CDR1 as ENHRY and CDR2 as SYGVKD. The CDR3 nucleotides are TGTGCCATCAGTGAAGGGGGACAGGGGACGTTCAATGAGCAGTTCTTC. It is translated as CAISEGGQGTFNEQFF.